This T cell receptor (beta chain) originates from a study of shared clonotypes between healthy human individuals. Study-wide results and limits: Memory subsets generally showed smaller estimated richness than naive subsets did.

V lost 0 bases, J lost 6 bases, and 3 bases lay in between. Per germline, CDR1 LNHNV and CDR2 YYDKDF (reference sequence). The CDR3 is 12 residues long. When replicate PCRs were run on sorted subsets, they used about 200 ng DNA, about 30,000 T cell genomes. Authors' processing steps: ImmunoSEQ gave junction-only sequences without quality scores, so filtering differed. The data were produced by immunoSEQ multiplex PCR, yet TCRdb's version contains in-frame clones alone and is incomplete. For V, J and clone size, that table is used; D and trimming come from the DNA. The sample yields around 560,000 clones, 90% to 95% seen once. Naive-designated CD8 cells lacked CD45RO, were positively enriched for CCR7, and omitted terminally differentiated effector memory CD45RA+ cells. As for this clone: Its antigen is unknown.

Sequenced material: naive CD8+ T cells sorted from blood. The rearrangement joins TRBV15 to TRBJ2-1; no clear D gene. This TCR came from a woman younger than 45 in good health. The CDR3 is CATSRESNEQFF. CDR3 DNA: TGTGCCACCAGCAGAGAATCCAATGAGCAGTTCTTC.